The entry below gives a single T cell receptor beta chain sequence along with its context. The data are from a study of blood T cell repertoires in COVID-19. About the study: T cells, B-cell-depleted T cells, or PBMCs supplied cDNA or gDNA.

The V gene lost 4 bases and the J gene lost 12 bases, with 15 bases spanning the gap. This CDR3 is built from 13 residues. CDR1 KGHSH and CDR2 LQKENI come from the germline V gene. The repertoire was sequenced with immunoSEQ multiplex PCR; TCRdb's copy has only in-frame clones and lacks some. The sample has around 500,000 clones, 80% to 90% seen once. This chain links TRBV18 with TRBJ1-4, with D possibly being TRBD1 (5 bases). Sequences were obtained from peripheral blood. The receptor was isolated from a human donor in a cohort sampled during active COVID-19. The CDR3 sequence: CASSLDAGSELFF. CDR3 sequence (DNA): TGTGCCAGCTCACTCGATGCAGGGTCGGAACTGTTTTTT.